A selection of T cell receptor beta chains follows, all from one sample in a study of T cells in Graves' hyperthyroidism and ophthalmopathy. TCRdb re-analysed the multiplex PCR reads in MiXCR, keeping a single row per CDR3 protein. This sample carries approximately 500,000 distinct CDR3 sequences, roughly 46% of them seen once, and the ten largest clones take roughly 8.2%. Sequencing input: peripheral blood or thyroid tissue (not recorded which). The receptors originated from a woman between 18 and 29 years old with Graves' hyperthyroidism. The CDR3 runs from the conserved cysteine through the conserved F or W. A D gene is named only where the DNA matches it firmly. Rows may omit the clone size; those that give it use once, few, many or a size class.

J gene | clone size | V gene | D gene | CDR3 protein | CDR3 DNA
TRBJ1-2 | many | TRBV11-3 | . | CASSFGRQSVYGYTF | TGTGCCAGCAGCTTCGGGAGACAGTCGGTCTATGGCTACACCTTC
TRBJ2-7 | many | TRBV19 | . | CASSHPFSYEQYF | TGTGCCAGTAGCCACCCGTTTTCCTACGAGCAGTACTTC
TRBJ1-3 | many | TRBV20-1 | TRBD1 | CSAKRDSASGNTIYF | TGCAGTGCTAAACGGGACAGTGCTTCTGGAAACACCATATATTTT
TRBJ2-5 | many | TRBV6-1 | . | CASSNPTGHETQYF | TGTGCCAGCAGTAATCCCACGGGGCACGAGACCCAGTACTTC
TRBJ1-1 | . | TRBV7-2 | . | CASSPGGPEAFF | TGTGCCAGCAGCCCCGGGGGTCCTGAAGCTTTCTTT
TRBJ1-5 | . | TRBV20-1 | . | CSAAQENMRYQPQHF | TGCAGTGCTGCGCAGGAAAACATGCGATATCAGCCCCAGCATTTT
TRBJ2-7 | few | TRBV9 | . | CASANYEQYF | TGTGCCAGCGCTAACTACGAGCAGTACTTC
TRBJ2-7 | few | TRBV6-1 | TRBD1 | CASSESRDRRLYEQYF | TGTGCCAGCAGTGAATCTAGGGACAGGCGACTATACGAGCAGTACTTC
TRBJ1-5 | few | TRBV29-1 | TRBD1 | CSARQGGDQPQHF | TGCAGCGCTAGACAGGGGGGCGATCAGCCCCAGCATTTT
TRBJ2-5 | . | TRBV2 | . | CASSKRGEETQYF | TGTGCCAGCAGTAAGAGGGGGGAAGAGACCCAGTACTTC
TRBJ2-6 | . | TRBV29-1 | . | CSVAAGRSGANVLTF | TGCAGCGTCGCCGCAGGGAGGTCGGGGGCCAACGTCCTGACTTTC
TRBJ2-5 | many | TRBV5-6 | TRBD1 | CASSLGTGGYQETQYF | TGTGCCAGCAGCCTGGGGACAGGGGGGTACCAAGAGACCCAGTACTTC
TRBJ1-2 | . | TRBV15 | . | CATSSYDRIDGYTF | TGTGCCACCAGCAGTTACGACAGGATCGATGGCTACACCTTC
TRBJ2-7 | . | TRBV7-9 | . | CASSLGRGMDYEQYF | TGTGCCAGCAGCTTGGGCAGGGGAATGGACTACGAGCAGTACTTC
TRBJ1-4 | many | TRBV15 | . | CATSGRVGATNEKLFF | TGTGCCACCAGCGGGAGGGTAGGGGCAACTAATGAAAAACTGTTTTTT
TRBJ2-1 | . | TRBV9 | TRBD2 | CASSPGLAGAGEQFF | TGTGCCAGCAGCCCGGGACTAGCGGGAGCAGGTGAGCAGTTCTTC
TRBJ1-1 | many | TRBV3-1 | . | CASSRTGRDTEAFF | TGTGCCAGCAGCCGCACCGGCAGGGACACTGAAGCTTTCTTT
TRBJ2-5 | . | TRBV15 | . | CATSSYSGPGETQYF | TGTGCCACCAGCAGTTACTCGGGACCTGGAGAGACCCAGTACTTC
TRBJ2-7 | many | TRBV5-1 | . | CASSSQGREQYF | TGCGCCAGCAGCTCACAGGGGAGGGAGCAGTACTTC
TRBJ2-5 | . | TRBV29-1 | . | CSVYRAGETQYF | TGCAGCGTCTACAGGGCTGGGGAGACCCAGTACTTC
TRBJ1-1 | . | TRBV11-1 | . | CASSPGTSGTEAFF | TGTGCCAGCAGCCCAGGGACTAGCGGGACAGAAGCTTTCTTT
TRBJ1-1 | many | TRBV5-1 | . | CASSSGGYGEAFF | TGCGCCAGCAGCTCGGGGGGGTATGGTGAAGCTTTCTTT
TRBJ2-7 | many | TRBV20-1 | TRBD2 | CSAISWTSEKRYEQYF | TGCAGTGCGATAAGCTGGACTAGCGAAAAGAGGTACGAGCAGTACTTC
TRBJ1-2 | . | TRBV20-1 | TRBD1 | CSEFGTGYGYTF | TGCAGTGAGTTCGGGACAGGGTACGGCTACACCTTC
TRBJ2-2 | many | TRBV7-2 | . | CASSPRTPNTGELFF | TGTGCCAGCTCCCCGAGGACCCCGAACACCGGGGAGCTGTTTTTT
TRBJ1-6 | many | TRBV14 | . | CASSAGTRHSPLHF | TGTGCCAGCAGCGCCGGGACTCGTCATTCACCCCTCCACTTT
TRBJ2-7 | . | TRBV24-1 | . | CASCSRDMGYEQYF | TGTGCCAGCTGTAGCCGGGACATGGGCTACGAGCAGTACTTC
TRBJ2-7 | . | TRBV7-2 | TRBD1 | CASSLDPRTGSSYEQYF | TGTGCCAGCAGCTTAGACCCCCGGACAGGGTCCTCCTACGAGCAGTACTTC
TRBJ2-7 | many | TRBV6-1 | . | CASSEQLFYEQYF | TGTGCCAGCAGTGAACAACTTTTCTACGAGCAGTACTTC
TRBJ2-7 | . | TRBV27 | . | CASSLWGEQYF | TGTGCCAGCAGTTTATGGGGCGAGCAGTACTTC
TRBJ2-5 | . | TRBV20-1 | TRBD2 | CSASRPSGGTQYF | TGCAGTGCTAGTCGGCCTAGCGGGGGGACCCAGTACTTC
TRBJ1-1 | many | TRBV9 | TRBD1 | CASSVAPGGPSEAFF | TGTGCCAGCAGCGTAGCTCCAGGGGGACCATCTGAAGCTTTCTTT
TRBJ2-5 | many | TRBV20-1 | . | CSARDTSSETQYF | TGCAGTGCTAGAGATACTAGTAGCGAGACCCAGTACTTC
TRBJ2-7 | many | TRBV7-6 | TRBD1 | CASSPSDRGRFYEQYF | TGTGCCAGCAGCCCCTCGGACAGGGGGCGATTCTACGAGCAGTACTTC
TRBJ1-5 | once | TRBV7-2 | . | CASSPPEGWGLQETQHF | TGTGCCAGCAGCCCCCCGGAGGGGTGGGGTCTCCAAGAGACCCAGCATTTT
TRBJ2-7 | . | TRBV2 | TRBD1 | CARSRTPGQEDEQYF | TGTGCCAGAAGCAGAACCCCGGGACAGGAGGACGAGCAGTACTTC
TRBJ2-7 | many | TRBV29-1 | TRBD2 | CSVVTSLSYEQYF | TGCAGCGTGGTGACTAGCTTAAGCTACGAGCAGTACTTC
TRBJ1-5 | . | TRBV20-1 | TRBD1 | CSEQGPNQPQHF | TGCAGTGAACAGGGGCCGAATCAGCCCCAGCATTTT
TRBJ1-2 | . | TRBV27 | . | CASSPADNDGYTF | TGTGCCAGCAGTCCAGCGGACAACGACGGCTACACCTTC
TRBJ1-1 | medium-sized | TRBV10-3 | . | CATRRQKDTEAFF | TGTGCCACCAGGCGGCAAAAGGACACTGAAGCTTTCTTT
TRBJ1-6 | many | TRBV7-9 | TRBD1 | CASSRTGGMNSPLHF | TGTGCCAGCAGCCGAACAGGGGGTATGAATTCACCCCTCCACTTT
TRBJ2-7 | many | TRBV7-8 | . | CASNTGRGVEQYF | TGTGCCAGCAACACGGGTCGTGGGGTCGAGCAGTACTTC
TRBJ2-2 | many | TRBV7-6 | . | CASRTTGITGELFF | TGTGCCAGCAGAACAACAGGGATCACCGGGGAGCTGTTTTTT
TRBJ1-6 | . | TRBV10-3 | . | CASRIGTINSPLHF | TGTGCCAGCAGGATAGGGACCATTAATTCACCCCTCCACTTT
TRBJ2-7 | many | TRBV20-1 | TRBD2 | CSATRTREGRPYEQYF | TGCAGTGCTACCAGAACCCGGGAGGGCCGACCCTACGAGCAGTACTTC
TRBJ1-5 | many | TRBV6-1 | . | CASSEEEGQGNQPQHF | TGTGCCAGCAGTGAAGAGGAGGGGCAGGGCAATCAGCCCCAGCATTTT
TRBJ2-7 | . | TRBV29-1 | . | CSPGWAVSYEQYF | TGCAGCCCCGGTTGGGCAGTCTCCTACGAGCAGTACTTC
TRBJ1-2 | . | TRBV7-9 | TRBD1 | CASSLNQGGYNYGHTF | TGTGCCAGCAGCTTAAATCAGGGGGGGTATAACTATGGCCACACCTTC
TRBJ1-5 | . | TRBV29-1 | . | CSPSGQPQHF | TGCAGCCCTAGTGGTCAGCCCCAGCATTTT
TRBJ2-5 | . | TRBV7-2 | . | CASSDGAWTQYF | TGTGCCAGCAGCGACGGGGCGTGGACCCAGTACTTC
TRBJ1-5 | few | TRBV4-2 | TRBD1 | CASSQESGTGGLPQHF | TGTGCCAGCAGCCAAGAGTCCGGGACAGGGGGCCTGCCCCAGCATTTT
TRBJ2-5 | . | TRBV13 | . | CASSLLGGAQETQYF | TGTGCCAGCAGCTTATTAGGCGGGGCCCAAGAGACCCAGTACTTC
TRBJ1-1 | . | TRBV7-6 | . | CASSSSETEAFF | TGTGCCAGCAGTAGTTCGGAGACTGAAGCTTTCTTT
TRBJ1-1 | . | TRBV7-9 | TRBD1 | CASSLAEGAWNTEAFF | TGTGCCAGCAGCTTAGCGGAGGGGGCTTGGAACACTGAAGCTTTCTTT
TRBJ1-2 | many | TRBV20-1 | TRBD1 | CSARGTGEGYTF | TGCAGTGCTAGAGGGACAGGGGAAGGCTACACCTTC
TRBJ2-5 | many | TRBV20-1 | TRBD1 | CSATGTGVDDLQETRYF | TGCAGTGCTACCGGGACAGGGGTCGATGATCTACAAGAGACCCGGTACTTC